Listed below are T cell receptor beta chains from one sample, sequenced in a study of T cells in narcolepsy. Only in-frame clones appear in the TCRdb table, and some are missing; sequencing was by immunoSEQ multiplex PCR. The sample records tens of thousands of clones, roughly 80% being singletons. Sequencing was done on a sample of CD45RA- memory CD4+ T cells from PBMCs. These receptors all come from a human donor with narcolepsy. CDR3s include the opening cysteine and the closing phenylalanine or tryptophan. The order of the fields is D gene, J gene, V gene, clone size, CDR3 DNA, CDR3 protein. The D gene is left open where the match is weak. Clone sizes are given selectively: once, few, many, or a class where the clone is expanded.

>-|TRBJ1-1|TRBV21-1|-
TGTGCCAGCAAAAACGGAGGGGGCCGAACTACAACCCTCACTGAAGCTTTCTTT
CASKNGGGRTTTLTEAFF
>-|TRBJ1-1|TRBV18|once
TGTGCCAGCTCACGACGCACAGGATCAGGGAACACTGAAGCTTTCTTT
CASSRRTGSGNTEAFF
>-|TRBJ1-5|TRBV30|-
TGTGCCTGGAAAGGGGGGAGCAATCAGCCCCAGCATTTT
CAWKGGSNQPQHF
>TRBD1|TRBJ2-3|TRBV2|-
TGTGCCAGCAGTGAACAGGGGGCGCAGAGCACAGATACGCAGTATTTT
CASSEQGAQSTDTQYF
>TRBD1|TRBJ1-4|TRBV11-2|-
TGTGCCAGCAGCCTTCCCTACAGGGGTTTCACTAATGAAAAACTGTTTTTT
CASSLPYRGFTNEKLFF
>-|TRBJ1-2|TRBV28|few
TGTGCCAGCAGCCGTCTAGTGGGGAGGGGTAACTATGGCTACACCTTC
CASSRLVGRGNYGYTF
>-|TRBJ1-2|TRBV15|-
TGTGCCACCAGCAGTGTCATACCAGGGTCAAACGGCTACACCTTC
CATSSVIPGSNGYTF
>-|TRBJ1-2|TRBV14|once
TGTGCCAGCAGCCAGCAACCCAGGTTTCACTTCAACTATGGCTACACCTTC
CASSQQPRFHFNYGYTF
>TRBD2|TRBJ2-7|TRBV5-8|once
TGTGCCAGCAGCTTGCGGCGGGAGCTCAACGAGCAGTACTTC
CASSLRRELNEQYF
>-|TRBJ1-4|TRBV6-1|-
TGTGCCAGCAGTGAAGTAGAGGGCAATGAAAAACTGTTTTTT
CASSEVEGNEKLFF
>TRBD2|TRBJ2-1|TRBV25-1|-
TGTGCCAGCAGTGAATTTGGGGCGGGAGGGCCTAATGAGCAGTTCTTC
CASSEFGAGGPNEQFF
>TRBD1|TRBJ2-7|TRBV5-1|-
TGCGCCAGCAGCTTGGGGGCGACAGGGTACGAGCAGTACTTC
CASSLGATGYEQYF
>TRBD1|TRBJ1-2|TRBV4-1|-
TGCGCCAGCAGCCCTGACAGGGCCTCTAACTATGGCTACACCTTC
CASSPDRASNYGYTF
>TRBD1|TRBJ1-1|TRBV9|-
TGTGCCAGCAGCCCACGACAGGGGGTGATGAACACTGAAGCTTTCTTT
CASSPRQGVMNTEAFF
>-|TRBJ1-2|TRBV28|once
TGTGCCAGCAGTTTCGGGGATCGGTACACCTTC
CASSFGDRYTF
>-|TRBJ2-5|TRBV5-6|-
TGTGCCAGCAGCTCGCCGGACAATTTTGAGCAAGAGACCCAGTACTTC
CASSSPDNFEQETQYF
>-|TRBJ1-4|TRBV5-1|-
TGCGCCAGCAGCTTCGGACCCGCTGGGGAAAAACTGTTTTTT
CASSFGPAGEKLFF
>-|TRBJ2-4|TRBV5-4|-
TGTGCCAGCAGCTGGTCGGCAGGGTTCGGCATTCAGTACTTC
CASSWSAGFGIQYF
>-|TRBJ2-1|TRBV7-2|-
TGTGCCAGCAAACCGACAGAAATCTCCTACAATGAGCAGTTCTTC
CASKPTEISYNEQFF
>-|TRBJ2-1|TRBV5-1|-
TGCGCCAGCAGCTTGGAACCCCAAAACAATGAGCAGTTCTTC
CASSLEPQNNEQFF
>-|TRBJ1-5|TRBV27|-
TGTGCCAGCAGACCGGGACGGAACAATCAGCCCCAGCATTTT
CASRPGRNNQPQHF
>-|TRBJ1-3|TRBV7-2|-
TGTGCCAGCAGCAAAGGGGCGTCTGGAAACACCATATATTTT
CASSKGASGNTIYF
>-|TRBJ2-3|TRBV11-2|-
TGTGCCAGCAGCGCTTGGGGAAGCACAGATACGCAGTATTTT
CASSAWGSTDTQYF
>TRBD1|TRBJ1-5|TRBV5-1|-
TGCGCCAGCAGCTTCAGACCACAGGGGTTGGGGAATCAGCCCCAGCATTTT
CASSFRPQGLGNQPQHF
>TRBD2|TRBJ2-2|TRBV2|-
TGTGCCAGCAGGGGAAGTGATAGCGGGAGGACCGGGGAGCTGTTTTTT
CASRGSDSGRTGELFF
>-|TRBJ1-1|TRBV7-2|-
TGTGCCAGCAGCGCCTTGGGGGGGAACACTGAAGCTTTCTTT
CASSALGGNTEAFF
>-|TRBJ1-3|TRBV6-1|-
TGTGCCAGCAGTGTCAACAGGGACTCTGGAAACACCATATATTTT
CASSVNRDSGNTIYF
>-|TRBJ2-2|TRBV14|-
TGTGCCAGCAGCCCCCGTTTCTCCAGCGGGGAGCTGTTTTTT
CASSPRFSSGELFF
>-|TRBJ1-6|TRBV25-1|-
TGTGCCAGCGTAAAGGAGGGGAGTTATAATTCACCCCTCCACTTT
CASVKEGSYNSPLHF
>-|TRBJ2-5|TRBV6-5|-
TGTGCCAGTCTTGTGACCCAGTACTTC
CASLVTQYF
>-|TRBJ1-4|TRBV5-4|-
TGTGCCAGCAGTTTTCAGGGACATGAAAAACTGTTTTTT
CASSFQGHEKLFF
>-|TRBJ1-4|TRBV28|once
TGTGCCAGCAGTGCCCAGGCGTTAATTAATGAAAAACTGTTTTTT
CASSAQALINEKLFF
>TRBD1|TRBJ2-5|TRBV5-1|-
TGCGCCAGCAGCTTCGGACAGGGGGGAGAGACCCAGTACTTC
CASSFGQGGETQYF
>TRBD1|TRBJ2-7|TRBV5-1|-
TGCGCCAGCAGCTTGTGGGGACAGGGGGCCGACGAGCAGTACTTC
CASSLWGQGADEQYF
>TRBD1|TRBJ2-5|TRBV6-1|-
TGTGCCAGCACCACGGACAGGGGTCGAGAGACCCAGTACTTC
CASTTDRGRETQYF
>-|TRBJ2-7|TRBV2|-
TGTGCCAGCAGCGACAACTACGAGCAGTACTTC
CASSDNYEQYF
>-|TRBJ1-2|TRBV5-5|-
TGTGCCAGCAGGGCTGCCGGGACCAACCTTAACTATGGCTACACCTTC
CASRAAGTNLNYGYTF
>-|TRBJ2-2|TRBV11-2|-
TGTGCCAGCACCCAGTCAAATTACCACGGGGAGCTGTTTTTT
CASTQSNYHGELFF
>-|TRBJ1-1|TRBV27|-
TGTGCCAGCAGCCTACGCGGGACCCTGAACACTGAAGCTTTCTTT
CASSLRGTLNTEAFF
>TRBD2|TRBJ2-3|TRBV10-3|once
TGTGCCATCAAGCAGCGGGAGTCGGGAGATACGCAGTATTTT
CAIKQRESGDTQYF
>TRBD2|TRBJ2-1|TRBV29-1|-
TGCAGCGTTGGTTCGGGGGGCTCCTACAATGAGCAGTTCTTC
CSVGSGGSYNEQFF